The rows below give T cell receptor beta chains drawn from one sample of a study of T cells after yellow fever vaccination. TCRdb called the 5' RACE reads again in MiXCR, with one record for every CDR3 protein. The sample has around 530,000 distinct CDR3 sequences, roughly a sixth seen once; the top ten hold 17%. The sequencing here drew on PBMCs, taken about 5 days after the first yellow fever vaccination. The receptors originated from a man between 18 and 29 years old who received the YFV17D yellow fever vaccine. Each CDR3 is given with its conserved first and last residue. D genes are given only for firm matches. A clone size is listed for some rows: how often the clone was seen (once, few, many), or a class if it is expanded.

V	size	D	J	CDR3	DNA
TRBV29-1	many	.	TRBJ2-3	CSAIPSTDTQYF	TGCAGCGCGATACCTAGCACAGATACGCAGTATTTT
TRBV5-1	.	TRBD1	TRBJ2-7	CASRPRQGAYEQYF	TGCGCCAGCAGGCCCAGACAGGGGGCCTACGAGCAGTACTTC
TRBV27	once	.	TRBJ2-7	CASAHWVSSDEQYF	TGTGCCAGCGCGCACTGGGTCTCGAGCGACGAGCAGTACTTC
TRBV7-9	.	TRBD1	TRBJ1-4	CASSDTGGREKLFF	TGTGCCAGCAGCGATACAGGGGGTCGGGAAAAACTGTTTTTT
TRBV6-2/TRBV6-3	few	TRBD1	TRBJ2-2	CASSSRDRGAGELFF	TGTGCCAGCAGTTCCCGGGACAGGGGCGCCGGGGAGCTGTTTTTT
TRBV6-2/TRBV6-3	.	.	TRBJ1-2	CASREHYGYTF	TGTGCCAGCAGGGAACACTATGGCTACACCTTC
TRBV4-2	many	.	TRBJ2-4	CASSQDFMGAKNIQYF	TGTGCCAGCAGCCAAGATTTCATGGGGGCCAAAAACATTCAGTACTTC
TRBV6-5	few	TRBD1	TRBJ1-4	CASRLTGRGGNEKLFF	TGTGCCAGCAGACTGACAGGGAGGGGGGGGAATGAAAAACTGTTTTTT
TRBV20-1	few	.	TRBJ1-4	CSARTGYSWEKLFF	TGCAGTGCTAGAACGGGGTATTCTTGGGAAAAACTGTTTTTT
TRBV3-1	many	TRBD2	TRBJ2-7	CASSQTGGLYEQYF	TGTGCCAGCAGCCAGACGGGGGGGCTCTACGAGCAGTACTTC
TRBV5-1	.	.	TRBJ2-3	CASSLVGTSNTQYF	TGCGCCAGCAGCTTGGTCGGGACATCAAATACGCAGTATTTT
TRBV7-2	few	.	TRBJ2-2	CASSFDLGHGTGELFF	TGTGCCAGCAGCTTTGATCTGGGACACGGGACCGGGGAGCTGTTTTTT
TRBV20-1	few	.	TRBJ2-2	CSARDAPSNTGELFF	TGCAGTGCTAGAGATGCGCCGTCTAATACCGGGGAGCTGTTTTTT
TRBV29-1	many	.	TRBJ2-1	CRGGESYNEQFF	TGCAGGGGGGGAGAGAGCTACAATGAGCAGTTCTTC
TRBV5-6	.	.	TRBJ1-1	CASSQGSTMNTEAFF	TGTGCCAGCAGCCAGGGAAGTACTATGAACACTGAAGCTTTCTTT
TRBV6-2/TRBV6-3	few	TRBD1	TRBJ2-7	CASSDTGTGYEEQYF	TGTGCCAGCAGTGATACCGGGACAGGCTACGAAGAGCAGTACTTC
TRBV7-9	.	.	TRBJ1-1	CASSRLEAFF	TGTGCCAGCAGCCGCCTTGAAGCTTTCTTT
TRBV6-5	.	TRBD1	TRBJ1-2	CASSYEGANYGYTF	TGTGCCAGCAGTTACGAGGGGGCGAACTATGGCTACACCTTC
TRBV6-1	.	.	TRBJ2-1	CASRLPGGRSYNEQFF	TGTGCCAGCAGACTACCCGGGGGCCGCTCCTACAATGAGCAGTTCTTC
TRBV7-9	.	TRBD1	TRBJ2-7	CASSLAPGQGVHEQYF	TGTGCCAGCAGCTTAGCCCCGGGACAGGGGGTCCACGAGCAGTACTTC
TRBV6-5	.	.	TRBJ2-3	CASRPSRAGKADTQYF	TGTGCCAGCAGACCCTCGAGGGCGGGAAAGGCAGATACGCAGTATTTT
TRBV12-3/TRBV12-4	.	.	TRBJ1-1	CASSPIQVHGTEAFF	TGTGCCAGCAGCCCAATTCAGGTGCATGGGACTGAAGCTTTCTTT
TRBV5-1	few	TRBD2	TRBJ2-3	CASSLVPPSRTSGSTDTQYF	TGCGCCAGCAGCTTGGTCCCCCCCAGCAGGACTAGCGGAAGCACAGATACGCAGTATTTT
TRBV29-1	few	TRBD2	TRBJ2-3	CSVEDRSGVLDTQYF	TGCAGCGTTGAAGATCGTAGCGGGGTACTAGATACGCAGTATTTT
TRBV29-1	.	TRBD2	TRBJ2-1	CSVERIAGEQFF	TGCAGCGTCGAAAGGATAGCGGGGGAGCAGTTCTTC
TRBV7-9	few	.	TRBJ1-2	CASSLIGARGGYTF	TGTGCCAGCAGCTTAATCGGGGCCAGAGGTGGCTACACCTTC
TRBV4-3	few	.	TRBJ1-6	CASSQEPQPNSPLHF	TGCGCCAGCAGCCAAGAACCACAGCCTAATTCACCCCTCCACTTT
TRBV5-6	many	TRBD2	TRBJ2-3	CASSFLSGGPLGDTQYF	TGTGCCAGCAGCTTCCTTAGCGGGGGGCCTCTAGGAGATACGCAGTATTTT
TRBV6-2/TRBV6-3	.	.	TRBJ1-5	CASESPGVSNQPQHF	TGTGCCAGCGAGTCTCCAGGAGTAAGCAATCAGCCCCAGCATTTT
TRBV7-2	.	TRBD2	TRBJ2-5	CASSLAPSGGIRETQYF	TGTGCCAGCAGCTTAGCTCCTAGCGGGGGGATTCGGGAGACCCAGTACTTC
TRBV7-8	few	.	TRBJ1-5	CASSINDAVVQPQHF	TGTGCCAGCAGCATAAATGACGCGGTGGTTCAGCCCCAGCATTTT
TRBV6-1	.	.	TRBJ2-2	CASSETSLGTATGELFF	TGTGCCAGCAGTGAAACTTCGCTAGGGACGGCGACCGGGGAGCTGTTTTTT
TRBV11-2	.	.	TRBJ2-1	CASSLGATGIDEQFF	TGTGCCAGCAGCTTAGGCGCAACAGGGATCGATGAGCAGTTCTTC
TRBV21-1	few	.	TRBJ1-1	CASSKRGQGGSAEAFF	TGTGCCAGCAGCAAAAGGGGACAGGGAGGATCCGCTGAAGCTTTCTTT
TRBV3-1	.	TRBD2	TRBJ2-1	CASSQDFEAGGLNEQFF	TGTGCCAGCAGCCAAGACTTCGAAGCGGGGGGCCTCAATGAGCAGTTCTTC
TRBV27	few	TRBD2	TRBJ2-3	CASKLLAGSTDTQYF	TGTGCCAGCAAACTACTAGCGGGGAGCACAGATACGCAGTATTTT